The clone carrying this T cell receptor beta chain was recorded many times. TCRdb called the RT-PCR reads again in MiXCR, with one record for every CDR3 protein. The repertoire has hundreds of thousands of distinct CDR3 sequences, approximately 15% of them found once; the top ten carry approximately 7%. The record originates from a study of response to subunit inactivated influenza vaccine. This CDR3 has 11 residues. From germline, CDR1 is MNHEY and CDR2 SVGAGI. V lost 6 bases, J lost 3 bases, and 6 bases lay in between. The sample in question was PBMCs from blood, obtained about 14 days before vaccination. V and J are TRBV6-5 and TRBJ2-7; the D is unclear. This receptor was identified in a man aged 45-60 years who received an inactivated influenza vaccine. CDR3 nucleotide sequence: TGTGCCAGCAGCCGACTCTACGAGCAGTACTTC. Amino acids: CASSRLYEQYF.